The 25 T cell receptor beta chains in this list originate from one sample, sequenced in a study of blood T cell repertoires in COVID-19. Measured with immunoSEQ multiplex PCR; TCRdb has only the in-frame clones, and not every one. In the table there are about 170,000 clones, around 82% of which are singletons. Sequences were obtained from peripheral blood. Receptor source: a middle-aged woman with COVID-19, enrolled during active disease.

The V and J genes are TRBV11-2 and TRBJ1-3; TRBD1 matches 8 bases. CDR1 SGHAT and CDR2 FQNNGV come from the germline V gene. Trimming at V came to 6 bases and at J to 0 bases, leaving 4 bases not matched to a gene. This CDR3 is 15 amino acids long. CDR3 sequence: CASRGTGISGNTIYF. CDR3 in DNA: TGTGCCAGCAGGGGGACAGGCATCTCTGGAAACACCATATATTTT.

CDR3 residues: CASSAGTGEAFF. In DNA, the CDR3 is TGTGCCAGCAGCGCTGGGACAGGCGAGGCTTTCTTT. The gene calls are TRBV7-9 and TRBJ1-1; 8 nucleotides line up with TRBD1. CDR3 size: 12 residues. V lost 5 bases, J lost 11 bases, and 7 bases stayed unmatched. Looked up from germline, CDR1 is SEHNR and CDR2 is FQNEAQ (reference sequence).

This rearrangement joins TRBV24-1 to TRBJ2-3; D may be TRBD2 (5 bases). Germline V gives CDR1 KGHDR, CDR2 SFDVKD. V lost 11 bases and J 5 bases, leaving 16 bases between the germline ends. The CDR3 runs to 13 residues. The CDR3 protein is CASWRGSEDTQYF. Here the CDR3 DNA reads TGTGCCAGCTGGAGAGGGTCCGAAGATACGCAGTATTTT.

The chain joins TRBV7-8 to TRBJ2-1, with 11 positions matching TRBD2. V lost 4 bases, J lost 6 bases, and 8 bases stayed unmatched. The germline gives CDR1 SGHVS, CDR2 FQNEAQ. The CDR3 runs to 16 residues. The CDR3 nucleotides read TGTGCCAGCAGCTCACTAGCGGGAGTATCCCCCAATGAGCAGTTCTTC. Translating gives CASSSLAGVSPNEQFF. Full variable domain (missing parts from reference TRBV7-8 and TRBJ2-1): GAGVSQSPRYKVAKRGQDVALRCDPISGHVSLFWYQQALGQGPEFLTYFQNEAQLDKSGLPSDRFFAERPEGSVSTLKIQRTQQEDSAVYLCASSSLAGVSPNEQFFGPGTRLTVL.

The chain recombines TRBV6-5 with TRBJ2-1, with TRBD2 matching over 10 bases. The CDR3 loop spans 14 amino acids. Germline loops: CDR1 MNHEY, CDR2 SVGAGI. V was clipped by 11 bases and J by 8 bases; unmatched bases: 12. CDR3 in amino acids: CAVGGSGRGYEQFF. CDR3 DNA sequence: TGTGCCGTCGGTGGGAGCGGGAGGGGCTATGAGCAGTTCTTC.

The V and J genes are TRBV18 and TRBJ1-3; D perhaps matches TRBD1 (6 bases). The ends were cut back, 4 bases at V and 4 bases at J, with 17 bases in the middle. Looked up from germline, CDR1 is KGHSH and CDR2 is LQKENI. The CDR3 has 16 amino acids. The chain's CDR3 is CASSHLDRIDGNTIYF. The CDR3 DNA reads TGTGCCAGCTCACACCTGGACAGAATCGACGGAAACACCATATATTTT. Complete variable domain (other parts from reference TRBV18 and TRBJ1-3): NAGVMQNPRHLVRRRGQEARLRCSPMKGHSHVYWYRQLPEEGLKFMVYLQKENIIDESGMPKERFSAEFPKEGPSILRIQQVVRGDSAAYFCASSHLDRIDGNTIYFGEGSWLTVV.

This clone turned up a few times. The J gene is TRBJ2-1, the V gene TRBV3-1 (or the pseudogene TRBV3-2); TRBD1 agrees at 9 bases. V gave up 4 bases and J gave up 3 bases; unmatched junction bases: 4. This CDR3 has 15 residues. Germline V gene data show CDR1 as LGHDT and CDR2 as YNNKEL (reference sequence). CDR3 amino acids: CASSLDRGLYNEQFF. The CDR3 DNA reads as TGTGCCAGCAGCCTGGACAGGGGCCTCTACAATGAGCAGTTCTTC.

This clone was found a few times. The CDR3 spells CASSSGGPNEQFF. The CDR3 DNA is TGTGCCAGCAGCAGCGGGGGTCCCAATGAGCAGTTCTTC. The chain links TRBV7-6 to TRBJ2-1; 8 nucleotides agree with TRBD2. V lost 5 bases to trimming and J lost 6 bases; unmatched junction nucleotides: 3. The CDR3 is 13 residues long. Germline CDR1 reads SGHVS; CDR2 reads FNYEAQ.

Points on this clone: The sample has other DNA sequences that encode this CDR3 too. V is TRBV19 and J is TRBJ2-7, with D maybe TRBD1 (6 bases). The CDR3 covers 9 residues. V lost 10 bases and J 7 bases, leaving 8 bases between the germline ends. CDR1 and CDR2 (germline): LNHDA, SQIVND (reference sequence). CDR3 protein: CATTGEQYV. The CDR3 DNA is TGTGCCACCACAGGGGAGCAGTACGTC.

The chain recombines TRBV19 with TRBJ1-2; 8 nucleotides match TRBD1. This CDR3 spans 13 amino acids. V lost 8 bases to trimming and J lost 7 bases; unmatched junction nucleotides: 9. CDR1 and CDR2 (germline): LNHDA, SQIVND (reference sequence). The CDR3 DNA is TGTGCCAGTTCAGGGGGCTTCTTCTCTGGCTACACCTTC. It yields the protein CASSGGFFSGYTF.

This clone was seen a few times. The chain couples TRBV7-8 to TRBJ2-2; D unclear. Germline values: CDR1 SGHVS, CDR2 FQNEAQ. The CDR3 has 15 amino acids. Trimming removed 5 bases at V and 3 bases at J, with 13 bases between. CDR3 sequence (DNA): TGTGCCAGCAGCGCGACACTGGCCGACACCGGGGAGCTGTTTTTT. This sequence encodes CASSATLADTGELFF.

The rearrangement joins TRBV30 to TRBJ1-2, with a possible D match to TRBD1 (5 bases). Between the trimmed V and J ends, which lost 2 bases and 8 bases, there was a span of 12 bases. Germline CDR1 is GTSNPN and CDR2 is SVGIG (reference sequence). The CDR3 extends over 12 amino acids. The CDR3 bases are TGTGCCTGGAGTACTGGGGGGGTCGGCTACACCTTC. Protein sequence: CAWSTGGVGYTF. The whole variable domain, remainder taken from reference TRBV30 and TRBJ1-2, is SQTIHQWPATLVQPVGSPLSLECTVEGTSNPNLYWYRQAAGRGLQLLFYSVGIGQISSEVPQNLSASRPQDRQFILSSKKLLLSDSGFYLCAWSTGGVGYTFGSGTRLTVV.

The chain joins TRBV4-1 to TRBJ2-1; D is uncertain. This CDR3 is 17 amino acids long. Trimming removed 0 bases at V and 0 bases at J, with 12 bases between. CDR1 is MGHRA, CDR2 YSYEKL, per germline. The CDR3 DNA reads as TGCGCCAGCAGCCAAGATACGGCAGCGTCCTCCTACAATGAGCAGTTCTTC. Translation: CASSQDTAASSYNEQFF.

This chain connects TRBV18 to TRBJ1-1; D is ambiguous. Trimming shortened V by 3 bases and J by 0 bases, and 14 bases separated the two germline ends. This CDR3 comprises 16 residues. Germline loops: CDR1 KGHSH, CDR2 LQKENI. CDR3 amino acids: CASSPTRSRMNTEAFF. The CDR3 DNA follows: TGTGCCAGCTCACCGACCCGGAGTAGGATGAACACTGAAGCTTTCTTT.

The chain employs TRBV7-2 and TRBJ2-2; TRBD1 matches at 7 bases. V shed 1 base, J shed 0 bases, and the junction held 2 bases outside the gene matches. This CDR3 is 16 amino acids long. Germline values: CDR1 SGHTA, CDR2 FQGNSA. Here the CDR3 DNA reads TGTGCCAGCAGCTTAGAGGGACAGACGAACACCGGGGAGCTGTTTTTT. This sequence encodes CASSLEGQTNTGELFF.

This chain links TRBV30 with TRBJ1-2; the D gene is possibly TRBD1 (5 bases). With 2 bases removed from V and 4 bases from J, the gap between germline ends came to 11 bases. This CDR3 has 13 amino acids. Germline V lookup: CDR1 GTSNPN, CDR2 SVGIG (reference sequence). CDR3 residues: CAWSLGGSYGYTF. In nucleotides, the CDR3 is TGTGCCTGGAGTCTCGGGGGATCCTATGGCTACACCTTC.

CDR3 loop: CASSQNPGTGVYEQYF. The CDR3 coding sequence is TGTGCCAGCAGCCAGAACCCCGGGACAGGAGTCTACGAGCAGTACTTC. The chain links TRBV4-2 to TRBJ2-7; the match to TRBD1 covers 8 bases. The junction had 10 bases not matched to a gene; V was cut back by 3 bases and J by 3 bases. CDR3 length: 16 residues. Germline CDR1 and CDR2: LGHNA and YNFKEQ.

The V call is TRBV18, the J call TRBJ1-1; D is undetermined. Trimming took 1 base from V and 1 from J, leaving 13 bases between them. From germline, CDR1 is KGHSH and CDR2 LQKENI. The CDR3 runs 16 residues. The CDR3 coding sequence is TGTGCCAGCTCACCACGTAGGGAGGGCACGAACACTGAAGCTTTCTTT. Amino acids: CASSPRREGTNTEAFF.

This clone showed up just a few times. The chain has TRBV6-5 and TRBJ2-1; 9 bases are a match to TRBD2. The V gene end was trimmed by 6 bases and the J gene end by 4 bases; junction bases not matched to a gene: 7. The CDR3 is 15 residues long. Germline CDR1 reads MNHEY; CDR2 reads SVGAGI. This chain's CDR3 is CASRLAGASYNEQFF. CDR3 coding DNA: TGTGCCAGCAGATTAGCGGGAGCGTCATACAATGAGCAGTTCTTC.

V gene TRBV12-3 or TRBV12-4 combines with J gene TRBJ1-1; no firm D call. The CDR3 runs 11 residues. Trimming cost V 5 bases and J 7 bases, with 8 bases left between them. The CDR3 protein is CASSTRNEAFF. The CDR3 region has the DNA TGTGCCAGCAGTACCAGAAATGAAGCTTTCTTT.

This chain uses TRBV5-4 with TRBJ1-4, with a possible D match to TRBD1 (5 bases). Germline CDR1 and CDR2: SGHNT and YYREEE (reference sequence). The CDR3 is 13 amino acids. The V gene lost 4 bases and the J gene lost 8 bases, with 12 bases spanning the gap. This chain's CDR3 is CASSPTGQEKLFF. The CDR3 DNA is TGTGCCAGCAGCCCTACAGGTCAAGAAAAACTGTTTTTT.

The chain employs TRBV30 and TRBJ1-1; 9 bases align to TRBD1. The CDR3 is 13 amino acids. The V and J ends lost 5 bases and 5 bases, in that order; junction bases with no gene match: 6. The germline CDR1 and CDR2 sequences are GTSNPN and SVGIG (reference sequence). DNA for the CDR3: TGTGCCTGGGCACAGGGGGCCTGGACTGAAGCTTTCTTT. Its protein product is CAWAQGAWTEAFF.

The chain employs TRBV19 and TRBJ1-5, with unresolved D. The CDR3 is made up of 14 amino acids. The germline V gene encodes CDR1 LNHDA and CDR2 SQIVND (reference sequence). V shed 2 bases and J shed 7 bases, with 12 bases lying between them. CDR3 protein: CASSIKGSGQPQHF. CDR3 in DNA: TGTGCCAGTAGTATAAAAGGGTCGGGGCAGCCCCAGCATTTT.

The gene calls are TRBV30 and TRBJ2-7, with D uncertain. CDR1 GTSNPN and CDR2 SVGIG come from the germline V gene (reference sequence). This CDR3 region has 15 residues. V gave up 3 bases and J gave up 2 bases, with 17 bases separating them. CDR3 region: CAWSHSSGAAYEQYF. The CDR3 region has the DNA TGTGCCTGGAGCCACTCCTCCGGAGCAGCCTACGAGCAGTACTTC.

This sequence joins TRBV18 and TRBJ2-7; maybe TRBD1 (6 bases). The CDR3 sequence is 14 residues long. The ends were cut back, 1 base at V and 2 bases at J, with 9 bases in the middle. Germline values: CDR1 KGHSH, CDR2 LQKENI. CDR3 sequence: CASSPQKGAYEQYF. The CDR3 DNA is TGTGCCAGCTCACCACAGAAGGGGGCCTACGAGCAGTACTTC.